This TCR beta chain was documented in a study of CD4+ T cells in melanoma (dated by TCRdb to between 2021 and 2023). Describing the broader study: The study examined neoantigen-specific CD4+ T cells in human melanoma. What the work shows at the level of the full study, not this receptor alone: The report described a correlation between neoantigen-specific CD4+ T cells and the function of CD8+ T cells, macrophages and B cells. Neoantigen-specific CD4+ T cells in melanoma were reported to show diverse differentiation states.

Donors were patients with melanoma. Libraries came from the immunoSEQ multiplex PCR assay. What TCRdb holds here is the immuneACCESS table cut down to in-frame rearrangements. Part of the clones is not present; checked against another copy, under half of the missing clones reflect an unresolved V gene, and the others are unexplained. This sample lists more than 90,000 clones; 92% were detected once. In total, the top ten clones hold 3% to 4% of the sample. Worth noting for this clone: The specificity of this receptor is unknown. Per-base quality was not reported, and no clone a single base away is much larger than it.

The material sequenced was peripheral blood. The sequence was obtained from a human donor with melanoma.

The nucleotides are TGTGCCAGTAGTACACTAGCGACGAGCTCCTACGAGCAGTACTTC. Its protein reads: CASSTLATSSYEQYF. The V and J genes are TRBV19 and TRBJ2-7; a stretch of 7 junction bases matches TRBD2. Clipping removes 4 bases from V and 0 bases from J, with 6 as the unmatched junction base count. CDR1 is given as LNHDA and CDR2 as SQIVND, both from the germline V gene (reference sequence). The CDR3 sequence holds 15 residues, the cysteine and phenylalanine included. Only the CDR3 DNA stays, 45 bases, in frame from base 1. Outside the CDR3, residues come from the reference TRBV19 and TRBJ2-7 proteins, so the full variable domain is: DGGITQSPKYLFRKEGQNVTLSCEQNLNHDAMYWYRQDPGQGLRLIYYSQIVNDFQKGDIAEGYSVSREKKESFPLTVTSAQKNPTAFYLCASSTLATSSYEQYFGPGTRLTVT.